The next 30 T cell receptor beta chains were all read from a single sample in a study of T cell responses to AZD1222 COVID-19 vaccine. Measured with immunoSEQ multiplex PCR; TCRdb has only the in-frame clones, and not every one. The top ten hold around 4% of the sample, which has tens of thousands of clones, 90% seen once. The source material was peripheral blood, sampled on day 0 of AZD1222 vaccination. The receptors derive from an adult in good health.

V is TRBV30 and J is TRBJ1-2, with 9 bases identical to TRBD1. The germline CDR1 and CDR2 sequences are GTSNPN and SVGIG (reference sequence). The V segment lost 3 bases and the J segment 8 bases; nucleotides outside the gene matches: 13. The CDR3 length is 15 residues. CDR3 nucleotides: TGTGCCTGGAGGTACCCTTTCGGGACAGGGTACGGCTACACCTTC. This codes for CAWRYPFGTGYGYTF.

The gene calls are TRBV21-1 and TRBJ1-5. TRBV21-1 is assigned pseudogene status. This CDR3 comprises 17 residues. This CDR3 reads CASSPKGGGLDGEPQHF. DNA of the CDR3: TGTGCCAGCAGCCCTAAGGGTGGGGGGCTCGATGGGGAGCCCCAGCATTTT.

The rearrangement joins TRBV2 to TRBJ1-4, with D unclear. Between the trimmed V and J ends, which lost 8 bases and 8 bases, there was a span of 15 bases. CDR1 and CDR2 (germline): SNHLY, FYNNEI. This CDR3 comprises 13 residues. This CDR3 is CASGPLQGEKLFF. In nucleotides, the CDR3 is TGTGCCAGCGGACCGCTACAAGGGGAAAAACTGTTTTTT.

This clone was seen only once. V usage is TRBV7-9 and J usage is TRBJ2-3; 7 bases agree with TRBD2. Germline V CDR1 and CDR2: SEHNR, FQNEAQ (reference sequence). CDR3 size: 16 residues. V was pared by 1 base and J by 7 bases, with 11 bases of the junction left unmatched. The CDR3: CASSLGGAGYDYTQYF. The DNA of the CDR3 is TGTGCCAGCAGCTTAGGCGGAGCGGGATATGACTATACGCAGTATTTT.

The rearrangement links TRBV11-3 to TRBJ2-7; TRBD2 is a possible D gene (5 bases). V lost 6 bases and J lost 7, with 16 bases in between. CDR1 SGHNT and CDR2 YENEEA come from the germline V gene. The CDR3 has 13 amino acids. DNA of the CDR3: TGTGCCAGCAGTAATCGACCTCCGGGGGAGCAGTACTTC. This codes for CASSNRPPGEQYF.

This chain uses TRBV24-1 with TRBJ2-3, with a tentative D call TRBD1 (5 bases). CDR3 length: 13 amino acids. Germline V gene lookup returns CDR1 KGHDR and CDR2 SFDVKD. V was clipped by 5 bases and J by 7 bases, with 12 bases between them. CDR3 sequence: CATSVGDVYTQYF. The CDR3 DNA reads as TGTGCCACCAGTGTAGGGGATGTATATACGCAGTATTTT.

This clone was observed a few times. The chain links TRBV7-3 to TRBJ2-2; D ambiguous. This CDR3 contains 14 residues. The germline gives CDR1 SGHTA, CDR2 FQGTGA. V was shortened by 4 bases and J by 5 bases, with 11 bases between the two germline ends. CDR3 nucleotides: TGTGCCAGCAGCTCTACAAGGGCGACCGGGGAGCTGTTTTTT. As protein: CASSSTRATGELFF.

This chain uses TRBV11-2 with TRBJ1-2; 7 positions match TRBD1. Per the germline V gene, CDR1 is SGHAT and CDR2 is FQNNGV. V gave up 7 bases and J gave up 2 bases; unmatched junction bases: 4. The CDR3 has 13 residues. The CDR3 DNA is TGTGCCAGCACCCCGGGACAGAACTATGGCTACACCTTC. It translates to CASTPGQNYGYTF.

The V call is TRBV7-3, the J call TRBJ1-1; perhaps TRBD1 as D (6 bases). The ends were cut back, 0 bases at V and 4 bases at J, with 12 bases in the middle. This CDR3 has 15 residues. The germline V gene encodes CDR1 SGHTA and CDR2 FQGTGA. The CDR3 nucleotides are TGTGCCAGCAGCTTAACTGGGGGGCGCGGCACTGAAGCTTTCTTT. This translates into CASSLTGGRGTEAFF. The full variable domain, completed using reference TRBV7-3 and TRBJ1-1, is GAGVSQTPSNKVTEKGKYVELRCDPISGHTALYWYRQSLGQGPEFLIYFQGTGAADDSGLPNDRFFAVRPEGSVSTLKIQRTERGDSAVYLCASSLTGGRGTEAFFGQGTRLTVV.

V and J are TRBV10-1 and TRBJ2-1; 8 bases are a match to TRBD2. Trimming cost V 9 bases and J 6 bases; bases outside gene matches: 10. Germline V gene data show CDR1 as WNHNN and CDR2 as SYGVQD (reference sequence). The CDR3 covers 14 residues. CDR3 DNA: TGCGCCAGAGGAAGCGGGAGAGGCTGCAATGAGCAGTTCTTC. Translated, it gives CARGSGRGCNEQFF.

DNA of the CDR3: TGTGCCAGCAGCTTGGGCTGGAGTGGCCAAGAGACCCAGTACTTC. Translated, it gives CASSLGWSGQETQYF. The chain has TRBV5-4 and TRBJ2-5; D unclear. CDR1 and CDR2 (germline): SGHNT, YYREEE (reference sequence). Trimming pared 0 bases from V and 1 base from J, leaving 10 bases between. The CDR3 has 15 residues.

The V and J genes are TRBV7-8 and TRBJ1-6; D call uncertain. Trimming removed 4 bases at V and 7 bases at J, with 11 bases between. The CDR3 has 14 amino acids. Germline V gene sequence: CDR1 SGHVS, CDR2 FQNEAQ. CDR3 sequence: CASSSYYGNSPLHF. DNA of the CDR3: TGTGCCAGCAGCTCCTATTATGGGAATTCACCCCTCCACTTT.

The chain couples TRBV5-8 to TRBJ1-6, with 9 bases identical to TRBD1. This CDR3 comprises 14 residues. The germline CDR1 and CDR2 sequences are SGHTS and YDEGEE. V lost 4 bases to trimming and J lost 7 bases; unmatched junction nucleotides: 3. The CDR3 loop reads CASSKDRGNSPLHF. The CDR3 nucleotides read TGTGCCAGCAGCAAAGACAGGGGGAATTCACCCCTCCACTTT. Based on the CDR3 plus reference TRBV5-8 and TRBJ1-6, the full variable domain is EAGVTQSPTHLIKTRGQQATLRCSPISGHTSVYWYQQALGLGLQFLLWYDEGEERNRGNFPPRFSGRQFPNYSSELNVNALELEDSALYLCASSKDRGNSPLHFGNGTRLTVT.

The chain carries TRBV11-2 and TRBJ1-5; D not resolved. Trimming pared 2 bases from V and 5 bases from J, leaving 7 bases between. The CDR3 contains 13 residues. CDR1 and CDR2 (germline): SGHAT, FQNNGV. In nucleotides, the CDR3 is TGTGCCAGCAGCTTACTATTGGATCAGCCCCAGCATTTT. The encoded protein is CASSLLLDQPQHF.

The chain joins TRBV11-1 to TRBJ2-7, with 8 bases aligning to TRBD2. The CDR3 totals 13 residues. Germline assignment: CDR1 SGHAT and CDR2 FQDESV (reference sequence). J gave up 4 bases and V 4 bases, and 3 bases lay outside the gene matches. The DNA of the CDR3 is TGTGCCAGCAGCTCTCAGCGGGGGTACGAGCAGTACTTC. This codes for CASSSQRGYEQYF.

CDR3: CASSFRVWNSPLHF. In DNA, the CDR3 is TGTGCCAGCAGTTTCAGGGTATGGAATTCACCCCTCCACTTT. V is TRBV27 and J is TRBJ1-6; D possibly corresponds to TRBD1 (5 bases). This CDR3 has 14 amino acids. Germline lookup yields CDR1 MNHEY and CDR2 SMNVEV (reference sequence). Trimming shortened V by 3 bases and J by 7 bases, and 10 bases separated the two germline ends.

The V gene is TRBV18, the J gene TRBJ2-5; D call uncertain. With 0 bases removed from V and 1 base from J, the gap between germline ends came to 9 bases. Germline-derived CDR1 and CDR2 are KGHSH and LQKENI. The length of the CDR3 is 15 residues. The CDR3 nucleotides are TGTGCCAGCTCACCACCGTCCGAGATCCAAGAGACCCAGTACTTC. Encoded protein: CASSPPSEIQETQYF.

The chain recombines TRBV7-9 with TRBJ1-5; D is uncertain. The CDR3 consists of 15 residues. CDR1 is SEHNR and CDR2 is FQNEAQ in the germline V gene (reference sequence). Trimming cost V 4 bases and J 2 bases, with 12 bases left between them. The DNA for the CDR3 is TGTGCCAGCAGCTCCTCAGTGGACGGCAATCAGCCCCAGCATTTT. This gives the protein CASSSSVDGNQPQHF.

The chain joins TRBV11-3 to TRBJ2-7; 9 bases align to TRBD2. Germline V gene lookup returns CDR1 SGHNT and CDR2 YENEEA. The CDR3 contains 16 residues. The ends lost 1 base at V and 7 bases at J; junction bases unmatched: 11. CDR3 residues: CASSLVLAGSWGEQYF. The DNA for the CDR3 is TGTGCCAGCAGCTTAGTACTAGCGGGTTCATGGGGGGAGCAGTACTTC.

The V gene is TRBV2, the J gene TRBJ1-1; D gene ambiguous. With 6 bases removed from V and 1 base from J, the gap between germline ends came to 3 bases. The CDR3 contains 11 residues. The germline V gene has CDR1 SNHLY and CDR2 FYNNEI. CDR3 sequence: CASRENTEAFF. CDR3 DNA: TGTGCCAGCAGGGAGAACACTGAAGCTTTCTTT.

In this sample, this clone turned up once. J is TRBJ2-1 and V is TRBV9; 10 bases align to TRBD2. In germline, CDR1 is SGDLS, CDR2 YYNGEE. J lost 8 bases, V lost 9 bases, and 17 bases had no gene match. The CDR3 runs 16 residues. Written as DNA, the CDR3 is TGTGCCACCCGAACCAGCGGGAGGGCCGCCAGCTATGAGCAGTTCTTC. Translation gives CATRTSGRAASYEQFF.

V gene TRBV9 combines with J gene TRBJ2-7, with D perhaps matching TRBD1 or TRBD2 (6 bases each). Per the germline V gene, CDR1 is SGDLS and CDR2 is YYNGEE. V lost 8 bases and J lost 3, with 36 bases in between. The CDR3 length is 20 residues. The CDR3 loop is CARNLSIRDKRGTRNYEQYF. In DNA, the CDR3 is TGTGCCAGAAATCTCAGCATCCGGGACAAGCGCGGGACACGGAACTACGAGCAGTACTTC.

V gene TRBV27 combines with J gene TRBJ2-5, with D unresolved. The V gene's germline CDR1 is MNHEY and CDR2 SMNVEV (reference sequence). The CDR3 has 14 residues. V lost 6 bases, J lost 4 bases, and 15 bases lay in between. The CDR3 reads CASSSPGFTETQYF. CDR3 coding DNA: TGTGCCAGCAGCTCCCCCGGTTTCACAGAGACCCAGTACTTC.

V is TRBV29-1 and J is TRBJ2-3, with 10 positions matching TRBD2. The trim removed 7 bases at V and 2 bases at J, leaving 12 bases unmatched. The CDR3 has 16 amino acids. Per germline, CDR1 SQVTM and CDR2 ANQGSEA. CDR3 residues: CSAINVAGGSTDTQYF. The CDR3 DNA reads as TGCAGCGCGATCAACGTAGCGGGGGGCTCCACAGATACGCAGTATTTT.

This chain joins TRBV2 and TRBJ1-6, with 11 bases lining up with TRBD1. This CDR3 contains 17 residues. In germline, CDR1 is SNHLY, CDR2 FYNNEI. After removal of 8 bases from V and 9 bases from J, the junction contained 15 bases not matched to a gene. Written as DNA, the CDR3 is TGTGCCAGCGCTGGAGCTTTGTCCGGGACAGGGGGTTCACCCCTCCACTTT. Translating it yields CASAGALSGTGGSPLHF.

The chain links TRBV30 to TRBJ1-2; weak D call: TRBD1 (5 bases). This CDR3 region has 14 residues. Germline-derived CDR1 and CDR2 are GTSNPN and SVGIG (reference sequence). V lost 4 bases and J lost 4, with 16 bases in between. The chain's CDR3 is CAWNTEWGSYGYTF. The CDR3 DNA sequence: TGTGCCTGGAACACCGAATGGGGCAGCTATGGCTACACCTTC.

The chain carries TRBV7-3 and TRBJ1-5; 8 nucleotides line up with TRBD1. The germline V gene has CDR1 SGHTA and CDR2 FQGTGA. J was trimmed by 8 bases and V by 7 bases; bases with no gene match: 13. This CDR3 is 15 amino acids long. The CDR3 loop is CASTLIGQGCKPQHF. CDR3 DNA sequence: TGTGCCAGCACCCTGATCGGACAGGGTTGTAAGCCCCAGCATTTT. The whole variable domain, filled in from reference TRBV7-3 and TRBJ1-5, reads GAGVSQTPSNKVTEKGKYVELRCDPISGHTALYWYRQSLGQGPEFLIYFQGTGAADDSGLPNDRFFAVRPEGSVSTLKIQRTERGDSAVYLCASTLIGQGCKPQHFGDGTRLSIL.

This chain connects TRBV7-8 to TRBJ2-1; the D gene is possibly TRBD2 (5 bases). The CDR3 runs 16 residues. Deletions cut 5 bases from V and 0 bases from J, with 14 bases between. Germline loops: CDR1 SGHVS, CDR2 FQNEAQ. CDR3 amino acids: CASSVQTISSYNEQFF. In DNA, the CDR3 is TGTGCCAGCAGCGTACAGACTATCAGCTCCTACAATGAGCAGTTCTTC.

The rearrangement links TRBV12-3 or TRBV12-4 to TRBJ1-4; D remains unclear. The V end was cut by 6 bases, the J end by 0 bases, with 5 bases between. This CDR3 is 13 amino acids long. CDR3 sequence: CASSPTTNEKLFF. The CDR3, as DNA: TGTGCCAGCAGCCCAACAACTAATGAAAAACTGTTTTTT.

This chain joins TRBV11-2 and TRBJ1-5, with D maybe TRBD1 (5 bases). Germline CDR1 reads SGHAT; CDR2 reads FQNNGV. The ends were cut back, 1 base at V and 0 bases at J, with 7 bases in the middle. The CDR3 is 15 amino acids. This CDR3 reads CASSLGGNSNQPQHF. CDR3 in DNA: TGTGCCAGCAGCTTAGGGGGGAATAGCAATCAGCCCCAGCATTTT. The full variable domain, completed using reference TRBV11-2 and TRBJ1-5, is EAGVAQSPRYKIIEKRQSVAFWCNPISGHATLYWYQQILGQGPKLLIQFQNNGVVDDSQLPKDRFSAERLKGVDSTLKIQPAKLEDSAVYLCASSLGGNSNQPQHFGDGTRLSIL.